These 20 T cell receptor beta chains were all obtained from the same sample, sequenced in a study of CD8 T cells in ankylosing spondylitis. TCRdb redid the calling of the 5' RACE reads with MiXCR, one entry per CDR3 protein. The repertoire has over 600,000 distinct CDR3 sequences, under 20% of them found once; the top ten carry under 20%. General study points: Seemingly distinctive of ankylosing spondylitis blood was a TCR beta motif formed by eight highly homologous variants.

Which antigens these TCRs recognize remains unknown. The sample comprised blood, either unsorted or a sorted T cell fraction (not recorded which). These receptors were collected from a male donor with ankylosing spondylitis.

The sample holds a few counts of this clonotype. The V and J genes are TRBV7-8 and TRBJ2-4; TRBD2 might be the D (6 bases). The CDR3 has 13 residues. Trimming removed 7 bases from V and 12 bases from J, with 19 bases in between. CDR1 and CDR2 from the germline V gene are SGHVS and FQNEAQ. In nucleotides, the CDR3 is TGTGCCAGCACCCCCGGAGGGTTAGCTGCTCAGTACTTC. Translated: CASTPGGLAAQYF.

The chain joins TRBV29-1 to TRBJ1-2; possible D gene TRBD1, 6 bases. Germline CDR1 and CDR2: SQVTM and ANQGSEA. Trimming shortened V by 3 bases and J by 0 bases, and 11 bases separated the two germline ends. CDR3 length equals 14 residues. The CDR3 reads CSVDKQGANYGYTF. In DNA, the CDR3 is TGCAGCGTTGACAAACAGGGCGCTAACTATGGCTACACCTTC.

This clonotype occurred a few times. The chain has TRBV11-2 and TRBJ2-2, with 8 bases matching TRBD2. The germline gives CDR1 SGHAT, CDR2 FQNNGV. The V and J ends lost 6 bases and 2 bases, in that order; junction bases with no gene match: 5. The CDR3 is made up of 15 amino acids. As DNA, the CDR3 is TGTGCCAGCAGGCTGACTAGCGCTAACACCGGGGAGCTGTTTTTT. Its protein product is CASRLTSANTGELFF. Looking up the rest from reference TRBV11-2 and TRBJ2-2 gives the full variable domain: EAGVAQSPRYKIIEKRQSVAFWCNPISGHATLYWYQQILGQGPKLLIQFQNNGVVDDSQLPKDRFSAERLKGVDSTLKIQPAKLEDSAVYLCASRLTSANTGELFFGEGSRLTVL.

This clonotype was seen more than once but under ten times. The genes are TRBV9 and TRBJ2-7; 10 bases map to TRBD2. Looked up from germline, CDR1 is SGDLS and CDR2 is YYNGEE. This CDR3 has 14 residues. The V and J ends lost 2 bases and 3 bases, in that order; junction bases with no gene match: 2. CDR3 sequence (DNA): TGTGCCAGCAGCGTCGGGACTAGCGACTACGAGCAGTACTTC. This sequence encodes CASSVGTSDYEQYF.

CDR3 bases: TGTGCCAGCAGTTTAGGCGGGACAGGGAAAGGATATTTT. Translating gives CASSLGGTGKGYF. This chain links TRBV12-3 or TRBV12-4 with TRBJ2-3, with TRBD1 matching 9 bases. The CDR3 length is 13 residues. J gave up 15 bases and V 1 base, and 8 bases lay outside the gene matches.

This clonotype was counted ten times or more. The V gene is TRBV12-3 or TRBV12-4, the J gene TRBJ1-5; D not certain. This CDR3 spans 15 amino acids. Trimming left V 4 bases short and J 3 bases short, with 13 bases between. This CDR3 is CASSSRLGNNQPQHF. The CDR3 DNA sequence: TGTGCCAGCAGTTCCCGGCTAGGAAACAATCAGCCCCAGCATTTT.

This clonotype was detected ten times or more. The V gene is TRBV11-2, the J gene TRBJ2-1; 11 positions agree with TRBD2. V trimming: 0 bases; J trimming: 3 bases; junction bases outside the gene matches: 1. This CDR3 comprises 16 residues. CDR1 is SGHAT, CDR2 FQNNGV, per germline. CDR3 in DNA: TGTGCCAGCAGCTTAGAGCTAGCGGGGGGCTACAATGAGCAGTTCTTC. As protein: CASSLELAGGYNEQFF.

This clonotype was picked up a small number of times. The genes are TRBV20-1 and TRBJ2-7, with no clear D. The ends were cut back, 6 bases at V and 2 bases at J, with 14 bases in the middle. The germline CDR1 and CDR2 sequences are DFQATT and SNEGSKA (reference sequence). The CDR3 length is 13 residues. The CDR3 region has the DNA TGCAGTGCCTTACAGCCGGTCACCTACGAGCAGTACTTC. It is translated as CSALQPVTYEQYF.

This clonotype appeared a few times. The rearrangement joins TRBV12-3 or TRBV12-4 to TRBJ1-3; D not certain. CDR3 length: 14 residues. The germline V and J ends were trimmed by 1 base and 7 bases, with 11 bases remaining between them. DNA of the CDR3: TGTGCCAGCAGTTTAGATATGGGGAGGAACACCATATATTTT. Residues: CASSLDMGRNTIYF.

The chain joins TRBV5-6 to TRBJ1-1; 7 bases line up with TRBD1. V shed 3 bases, J shed 11 bases, and the junction held 13 bases outside the gene matches. This CDR3 contains 14 residues. Germline CDR1 reads SGHDT; CDR2 reads YYEEEE. CDR3 residues: CASSSIDRENEAFF. CDR3 nucleotide sequence: TGTGCCAGCAGCTCAATAGACAGGGAAAACGAGGCTTTCTTT.

Turning to this clonotype: At one end the junction does not follow the germline gene, possibly because of a read error. The chain links TRBV12-3 or TRBV12-4 to TRBJ2-4, with a possible D match to TRBD1 (5 bases). CDR3 length: 12 amino acids. CDR3 sequence (DNA): TGTGCCAGCAGTTTAGGGGCATTTAGGGGTGAATTC. Translation gives CASSLGAFRGEF.

This rearrangement joins TRBV6-5 to TRBJ2-2; possibly TRBD1 for D (5 bases). From germline, CDR1 is MNHEY and CDR2 SVGAGI. The V end lost 2 bases, the J end lost 1 base, and 14 bases lay between the germline ends. This CDR3 is built from 17 residues. This CDR3 reads CASSYPRSQGNTGELFF. CDR3 DNA sequence: TGTGCCAGCAGTTACCCTCGATCGCAGGGGAACACCGGGGAGCTGTTTTTT.

This clonotype was detected a few times. The rearrangement uses TRBV27 and TRBJ2-7, with 10 bases lining up with TRBD1. Trimming cost V 2 bases and J 3 bases; bases outside gene matches: 13. Germline V lookup: CDR1 MNHEY, CDR2 SMNVEV (reference sequence). The CDR3 is made up of 18 amino acids. CDR3 coding DNA: TGTGCCAGCAGTTTACGCTCCCCCCGGGACAGGGGAGACTACGAGCAGTACTTC. Translated: CASSLRSPRDRGDYEQYF.

This clonotype came up a few times. The chain couples TRBV4-1 to TRBJ2-2; TRBD1 is a possible D gene (5 bases). CDR1 and CDR2 (germline): MGHRA, YSYEKL. Between the trimmed V and J ends, which lost 3 bases and 1 base, there was a span of 12 bases. The CDR3 loop spans 16 amino acids. The CDR3 coding sequence is TGCGCCAGCAGCCAGCCCGGACAAAAGAACACCGGGGAGCTGTTTTTT. It encodes CASSQPGQKNTGELFF.

The DNA of the CDR3 is TGTGCCAGCAGCTTGGCAGGGTTCGTGGTGAACACTGAAGCTTTCTTT. Translating gives CASSLAGFVVNTEAFF. The chain is built from TRBV5-6 and TRBJ1-1; maybe TRBD1 (5 bases). Trimming cost V 0 bases and J 0 bases, with 12 bases left between them. The CDR3 is 16 amino acids. CDR1 and CDR2 from the germline V gene are SGHDT and YYEEEE.

This clonotype was counted a few times. The chain employs TRBV10-3 and TRBJ2-7; a possible D gene is TRBD1 (6 bases). Germline V gene data show CDR1 as ENHRY and CDR2 as SYGVKD. CDR3 length equals 15 residues. The V end was cut by 2 bases, the J end by 7 bases, with 18 bases between. The CDR3 DNA is TGTGCCATCAGTGAGATGGGACAACCTCGGAGGGAGCAGTACTTC. Protein sequence: CAISEMGQPRREQYF.

The chain links TRBV5-1 to TRBJ1-2, with TRBD1 matching 7 bases. Germline values: CDR1 SGHRS, CDR2 YFSETQ. Unmatched junction bases numbered 9, after V lost 5 bases and J lost 2 bases. This CDR3 has 15 amino acids. CDR3 bases: TGCGCCAGCAGAAGAAACAGGGGAGCAAACTATGGCTACACCTTC. Protein product: CASRRNRGANYGYTF.

The chain couples TRBV5-1 to TRBJ2-7; maybe TRBD2 (5 bases). The CDR3 length is 13 residues. V was clipped by 3 bases and J by 5 bases, with 12 bases between them. Germline V gene sequence: CDR1 SGHRS, CDR2 YFSETQ. CDR3 sequence: CASSSQPGDEQYF. CDR3 nucleotide sequence: TGCGCCAGCAGCTCTCAACCCGGGGACGAGCAGTACTTC.

The chain couples TRBV4-2 to TRBJ2-1, with D maybe TRBD1 (6 bases). Germline V CDR1 and CDR2: LGHNA, YNFKEQ. This CDR3 region has 15 residues. V shed 4 bases and J shed 8 bases, with 18 bases lying between them. In nucleotides, the CDR3 is TGTGCCAGCAGCCGCCGGGACACCACCGAGGATGAGCAGTTCTTC. Translated, it gives CASSRRDTTEDEQFF.

The chain employs TRBV6-1 and TRBJ2-1; 8 bases are shared with TRBD1. Trimming cost V 6 bases and J 2 bases; bases outside gene matches: 9. The CDR3 runs to 16 residues. Germline CDR1 MNHNS, CDR2 SASEGT. CDR3 in amino acids: CASSHTTGAPYNEQFF. CDR3 in DNA: TGTGCCAGCAGCCATACGACAGGGGCTCCCTACAATGAGCAGTTCTTC.